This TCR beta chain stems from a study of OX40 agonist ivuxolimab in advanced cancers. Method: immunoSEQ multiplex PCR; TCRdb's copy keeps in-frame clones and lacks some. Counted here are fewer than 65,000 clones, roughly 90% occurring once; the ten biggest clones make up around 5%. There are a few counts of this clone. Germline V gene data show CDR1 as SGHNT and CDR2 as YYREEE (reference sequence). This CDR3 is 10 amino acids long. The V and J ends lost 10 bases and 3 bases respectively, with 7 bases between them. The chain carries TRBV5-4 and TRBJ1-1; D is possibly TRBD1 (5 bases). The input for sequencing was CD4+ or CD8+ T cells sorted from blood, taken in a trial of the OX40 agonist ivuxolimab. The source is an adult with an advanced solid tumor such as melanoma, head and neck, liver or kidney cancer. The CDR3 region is CARGDTEAFF. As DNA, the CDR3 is TGTGCCCGGGGGGACACTGAAGCTTTCTTT.